Presented here are 25 T cell receptor beta chains from one specimen sequenced in a study of cytomegalovirus exposure and HLA in healthy donors. PCR used 60 Vbeta primers and 13 Jbeta primers. Data came from immunoSEQ multiplex PCR; TCRdb stores just in-frame clones and leaves some out. The sample includes 130,000 or so clones, 65% to 80% of them seen just once. Sequencing used PBMCs. These receptors were taken from a man aged 18-30 years in good health and CMV-seropositive.

The gene calls are TRBV30 and TRBJ1-1; D call uncertain. The V gene lost 2 bases and the J gene lost 0 bases, with 10 bases spanning the gap. The CDR3 has 14 residues. CDR1 is GTSNPN, CDR2 SVGIG, per germline (reference sequence). DNA for the CDR3: TGTGCCTGGAGTTACCCGAGCATGAACACTGAAGCTTTCTTT. Translation gives CAWSYPSMNTEAFF.

Points on this clone: The junction departs from germline at one end; a sequencing error may be responsible. V is TRBV18 and J is TRBJ2-6, with D possibly TRBD1 on 5 matching bases. Per the germline V gene, CDR1 is KGHSH and CDR2 is LQKENI. The CDR3 extends over 16 amino acids. The CDR3 is CASSRDGGSGANGLTF. CDR3 DNA: TGTGCCAGCTCACGGGATGGCGGATCTGGGGCCAACGGCCTGACTTTC.

The genes are TRBV7-9 and TRBJ2-7; 10 bases agree with TRBD1. With V trimmed by 5 bases and J by 2 bases, 9 bases remained unmatched. Germline-derived CDR1 and CDR2 are SEHNR and FQNEAQ (reference sequence). The CDR3 has 16 amino acids. The CDR3 bases are TGTGCCAGCAGCACATCCCCCGGGACAGGGGCCTACGAGCAGTACTTC. Translating gives CASSTSPGTGAYEQYF.

The rearrangement links TRBV30 to TRBJ1-1, with 7 bases identical to TRBD1. Trimming cost V 1 base and J 11 bases; bases outside gene matches: 7. Germline V lookup: CDR1 GTSNPN, CDR2 SVGIG (reference sequence). This CDR3 has 12 residues. This CDR3 is CAWSDQQGWAFF. The CDR3 DNA is TGTGCCTGGAGTGATCAACAGGGGTGGGCTTTCTTT.

V gene TRBV18 combines with J gene TRBJ2-7; 7 positions agree with TRBD2. The germline V gene has CDR1 KGHSH and CDR2 LQKENI. J gave up 2 bases and V 4 bases, and 11 bases lay outside the gene matches. This CDR3 has 16 residues. CDR3 in amino acids: CASSQGIAGPTYEQYF. The CDR3 DNA sequence: TGTGCCAGCTCACAGGGGATAGCGGGTCCCACCTACGAGCAGTACTTC.

The chain recombines TRBV2 with TRBJ2-2, with a tentative D call TRBD2 (6 bases). The CDR3 is 15 amino acids. Looked up from germline, CDR1 is SNHLY and CDR2 is FYNNEI. V was pared by 4 bases and J by 2 bases, with 11 bases between. The CDR3 DNA reads as TGTGCCAGCAGTGGGAGGGGTCTTAACACCGGGGAGCTGTTTTTT. Its translation is CASSGRGLNTGELFF.

This clone occurred a few times. The V gene is TRBV6-5, the J gene TRBJ2-7; the match to TRBD1 covers 9 bases. Trimming took 10 bases from V and 3 from J; bases not matched to a gene: 7. In germline, CDR1 is MNHEY, CDR2 SVGAGI. This CDR3 has 13 residues. The DNA of the CDR3 is TGTGCCACCAGGACAGGGGATGACTACGAGCAGTACTTC. Translating gives CATRTGDDYEQYF.

The rearrangement links TRBV4-1 to TRBJ2-7; 7 bases line up with TRBD1. The CDR3 covers 17 residues. Germline V gene data show CDR1 as MGHRA and CDR2 as YSYEKL. V gave up 0 bases and J gave up 2 bases; unmatched junction bases: 10. CDR3 nucleotides: TGCGCCAGCAGCCAAGAACCGGGACAGTTCGATACCTACGAGCAGTACTTC. Its translation is CASSQEPGQFDTYEQYF.

This sequence joins TRBV5-1 and TRBJ2-3; 8 bases are shared with TRBD2. With V trimmed by 6 bases and J by 3 bases, 9 bases remained unmatched. The CDR3 covers 15 residues. Germline CDR1 reads SGHRS; CDR2 reads YFSETQ. The CDR3 here is CASNNGGALTDTQYF. CDR3 in DNA: TGCGCCAGCAACAACGGGGGGGCCCTAACAGATACGCAGTATTTT. The variable domain in full, completed from reference TRBV5-1 and TRBJ2-3, reads KAGVTQTPRYLIKTRGQQVTLSCSPISGHRSVSWYQQTPGQGLQFLFEYFSETQRNKGNFPGRFSGRQFSNSRSEMNVSTLELGDSALYLCASNNGGALTDTQYFGPGTRLTVL.

This clone was detected only a few times. The chain combines TRBV27 with TRBJ1-1; a possible D gene is TRBD1 (5 bases). This CDR3 spans 14 amino acids. Germline V lookup: CDR1 MNHEY, CDR2 SMNVEV (reference sequence). The V and J ends lost 5 bases and 1 base respectively, with 11 bases between them. The CDR3 nucleotides are TGTGCCAGCAGTAAAGGGGTGACGAACACTGAAGCTTTCTTT. Translation: CASSKGVTNTEAFF.

V is TRBV18 and J is TRBJ2-3; D unclear. Germline CDR1 KGHSH, CDR2 LQKENI. This CDR3 region has 16 residues. The V gene lost 0 bases and the J gene lost 0 bases, with 10 bases spanning the gap. The CDR3: CASSPPVGFSTDTQYF. Written as DNA, the CDR3 is TGTGCCAGCTCACCACCGGTCGGGTTCAGCACAGATACGCAGTATTTT. Full variable domain (missing parts from reference TRBV18 and TRBJ2-3): NAGVMQNPRHLVRRRGQEARLRCSPMKGHSHVYWYRQLPEEGLKFMVYLQKENIIDESGMPKERFSAEFPKEGPSILRIQQVVRGDSAAYFCASSPPVGFSTDTQYFGPGTRLTVL.

In its sample, this clone was seen a few times. CDR3 residues: CASSSGGGLGGYTF. The CDR3 DNA reads TGCGCCAGCAGCTCTGGGGGCGGCCTGGGTGGCTACACCTTC. This chain connects TRBV4-1 to TRBJ1-2; a possible D gene is TRBD1 (6 bases). Trimming stripped 5 bases from V and 7 bases from J, with 17 bases between. Germline values: CDR1 MGHRA, CDR2 YSYEKL. The CDR3 totals 14 residues.

The rearrangement joins TRBV10-3 to TRBJ1-2; D is uncertain. Trimming stripped 6 bases from V and 1 base from J, with 6 bases between. CDR3 length equals 12 residues. Germline V gene data show CDR1 as ENHRY and CDR2 as SYGVKD. The CDR3 region is CAISLNNYGYTF. The CDR3 DNA is TGTGCCATCAGCCTAAATAACTATGGCTACACCTTC.

The chain is built from TRBV20-1 and TRBJ1-2; TRBD1 might be the D (5 bases). CDR1 is DFQATT and CDR2 is SNEGSKA in the germline V gene (reference sequence). Trimming shortened V by 1 base and J by 5 bases, and 5 bases separated the two germline ends. The CDR3 contains 11 residues. For the CDR3, the DNA is TGCAGTGCTAGAGCAGGGTATGGCTACACCTTC. Translated, it gives CSARAGYGYTF.

This clone was detected a few times. This chain links TRBV6-5 with TRBJ2-2; 9 bases are a match to TRBD1. After removal of 4 bases from V and 3 bases from J, the junction contained 6 bases not matched to a gene. CDR1 is MNHEY and CDR2 is SVGAGI in the germline V gene. This CDR3 has 16 amino acids. DNA for the CDR3: TGTGCCAGCAGTTTGGACAGGGGAGAGGACACCGGGGAGCTGTTTTTT. Amino acids: CASSLDRGEDTGELFF.

The chain employs TRBV28 and TRBJ1-2; the match to TRBD1 covers 8 bases. Trimming took 4 bases from V and 2 from J; bases not matched to a gene: 9. This CDR3 contains 16 residues. The V gene's germline CDR1 is MDHEN and CDR2 SYDVKM. CDR3 loop: CASSSLSRGRNYGYTF. DNA of the CDR3: TGTGCCAGCAGTTCTCTCAGCAGGGGGCGGAACTATGGCTACACCTTC.

V is TRBV18 and J is TRBJ2-6; 7 positions match TRBD1. V gave up 8 bases and J gave up 0 bases; unmatched junction bases: 7. This CDR3 region has 16 residues. The germline CDR1 and CDR2 sequences are KGHSH and LQKENI. CDR3 region: CASPTGTYSGANVLTF. DNA for the CDR3: TGTGCCAGCCCGACAGGGACCTACTCTGGGGCCAACGTCCTGACTTTC.

On this clone itself: At one boundary the junction diverges from the germline segment, which might be a read error. The genes are TRBV7-9 and TRBJ1-2; D is undetermined. Germline-derived CDR1 and CDR2 are SEHNR and FQNEAQ (reference sequence). The CDR3 runs 15 residues. The CDR3 nucleotides are TGTTCCAGCAGCCGGCGTGGCAGCGAGATCTATGGCTACACCTTC. Encoded protein: CSSSRRGSEIYGYTF. Using reference TRBV7-9 and TRBJ1-2 for the parts outside the CDR3, the full variable domain is DTGVSQNPRHKITKRGQNVTFRCDPISEHNRLYWYRQTLGQGPEFLTYFQNEAQLEKSRLLSDRFSAERPKGSFSTLEIQRTEQGDSAMYLCSSSRRGSEIYGYTFGSGTRLTVV.

The chain carries TRBV19 and TRBJ2-5; D is perhaps TRBD2 (6 bases). Trimming took 3 bases from V and 1 from J, leaving 9 bases between them. Germline loops: CDR1 LNHDA, CDR2 SQIVND (reference sequence). The CDR3 extends over 14 amino acids. CDR3 amino acids: CASSIGLPQETQYF. The CDR3 DNA reads as TGTGCCAGTAGTATCGGACTACCCCAAGAGACCCAGTACTTC.

The chain couples TRBV7-6 to TRBJ2-1; D is ambiguous. The ends were cut back, 5 bases at V and 3 bases at J, with 14 bases in the middle. The CDR3 consists of 15 residues. Germline V CDR1 and CDR2: SGHVS, FNYEAQ. CDR3 in DNA: TGTGCCAGCAGCCCCCCCGGGTGGCTCTACAATGAGCAGTTCTTC. Its translation is CASSPPGWLYNEQFF.

V gene TRBV4-1 combines with J gene TRBJ1-1; the match to TRBD1 covers 8 bases. After removal of 3 bases from V and 4 bases from J, the junction contained 7 bases not matched to a gene. This CDR3 is 15 amino acids long. Germline V gene sequence: CDR1 MGHRA, CDR2 YSYEKL. CDR3 loop: CASSQTGQGPTEAFF. The DNA of the CDR3 is TGCGCCAGCAGCCAGACCGGACAGGGTCCCACTGAAGCTTTCTTT.

The chain recombines TRBV4-1 with TRBJ1-1, with D perhaps matching TRBD1 (5 bases). CDR3 length equals 16 residues. Trimming pared 0 bases from V and 1 base from J, leaving 12 bases between. Germline CDR1 and CDR2: MGHRA and YSYEKL. CDR3 sequence: CASSQDAVRENTEAFF. The CDR3, as DNA: TGCGCCAGCAGCCAAGATGCGGTCAGGGAGAACACTGAAGCTTTCTTT.

The CDR3 DNA sequence: TGCGCCAGCAGCTCCGCGGGGGGCTGGTCCAACGAGCAGTACTTC. Protein sequence: CASSSAGGWSNEQYF. The chain has TRBV5-1 and TRBJ2-7, with 8 bases aligning to TRBD2. Germline V gene lookup returns CDR1 SGHRS and CDR2 YFSETQ. CDR3 length: 15 residues. Trimming removed 3 bases from V and 5 bases from J; junction bases left unmatched: 10.

The V call is TRBV27, the J call TRBJ1-1, with D possibly matching TRBD1 (5 bases). The germline V and J ends were trimmed by 4 bases and 3 bases, with 12 bases remaining between them. Germline CDR1 reads MNHEY; CDR2 reads SMNVEV (reference sequence). The CDR3 length is 14 residues. The CDR3 sequence: CASSSREGDTEAFF. CDR3 DNA sequence: TGTGCCAGCAGTTCCAGGGAGGGCGACACTGAAGCTTTCTTT.

The genes are TRBV4-1 and TRBJ1-3; D may be TRBD1 (6 bases). The CDR3 runs to 13 residues. CDR1 MGHRA and CDR2 YSYEKL come from the germline V gene. This CDR3 is CATSQGQGNTIYF. CDR3 coding DNA: TGCGCTACCAGTCAGGGGCAGGGAAACACCATATATTTT.